This T cell receptor (beta chain) derives from a study of T-cell memory formation after mild COVID-19. Overall study: The study found TCR clusters largely donor specific.

The V end was cut by 4 bases, the J end by 3 bases, with 15 bases between. This CDR3 comprises 16 residues. Per the germline V gene, CDR1 is ENHRY and CDR2 is SYGVKD. 5'RACE with constant-segment primers yielded barcoded, UMI-tagged TCR alpha and TCR beta cDNA libraries. TCRdb analysed the 5' RACE reads with MiXCR anew, one entry per CDR3 protein. The table has 250,000 to 350,000 distinct CDR3 sequences, roughly an eighth seen once; the top ten hold around 20%. The receptor comes from a man younger than 30 who had mild COVID-19 (a few samples of this study predate the infection). Cell type and time point are not known. Input material: PBMCs or a T cell subset sorted from them (not recorded which). The gene calls are TRBV10-3 and TRBJ2-2, with TRBD2 as a possible D gene (6 bases). The CDR3 DNA is TGTGCCATCAGTGTACTGGGAGGTCAGGACACCGGGGAGCTGTTTTTT. It yields the protein CAISVLGGQDTGELFF.